This TCR beta chain was identified in a study of Tregs in tolerant kidney transplant recipients. Study results and caveats: For some patients, primers changed over time, blocking nucleotide-level comparison.

This CDR3 contains 15 residues. Trimming at V came to 0 bases and at J to 12 bases, leaving 10 bases not matched to a gene. Germline lookup yields CDR1 LGHNA and CDR2 YSLEER. The method was immunoSEQ multiplex PCR; TCRdb's version includes in-frame clones alone and lacks a portion of them. The sample consists of nearly 50,000 clones, more than 70% of them appearing once. Mixed chimerism was transient after nonmyeloablative marrow transplants from related graft donors. Unstimulated regulatory T cells (CD4+CD25+CD127-), CD4+CD25- non-regulatory cells, CD4 and CD8 cells were FACS-sorted from thawed PBMCs. As to this clone: Its specificity is not known.

The sequences come from CD8+ T cells from blood (PBMCs), collected 12 months after the transplant. This receptor was taken from a human patient who received a combined kidney and bone marrow transplant. Some T cells may be supplied by the graft donor. The chain joins TRBV4-3 to TRBJ2-3; 9 bases map to TRBD2. In nucleotides, the CDR3 is TGCGCCAGCAGCCAAGAAATCGCTAGCGGGGCTACACAGTATTTT. It specifies CASSQEIASGATQYF.